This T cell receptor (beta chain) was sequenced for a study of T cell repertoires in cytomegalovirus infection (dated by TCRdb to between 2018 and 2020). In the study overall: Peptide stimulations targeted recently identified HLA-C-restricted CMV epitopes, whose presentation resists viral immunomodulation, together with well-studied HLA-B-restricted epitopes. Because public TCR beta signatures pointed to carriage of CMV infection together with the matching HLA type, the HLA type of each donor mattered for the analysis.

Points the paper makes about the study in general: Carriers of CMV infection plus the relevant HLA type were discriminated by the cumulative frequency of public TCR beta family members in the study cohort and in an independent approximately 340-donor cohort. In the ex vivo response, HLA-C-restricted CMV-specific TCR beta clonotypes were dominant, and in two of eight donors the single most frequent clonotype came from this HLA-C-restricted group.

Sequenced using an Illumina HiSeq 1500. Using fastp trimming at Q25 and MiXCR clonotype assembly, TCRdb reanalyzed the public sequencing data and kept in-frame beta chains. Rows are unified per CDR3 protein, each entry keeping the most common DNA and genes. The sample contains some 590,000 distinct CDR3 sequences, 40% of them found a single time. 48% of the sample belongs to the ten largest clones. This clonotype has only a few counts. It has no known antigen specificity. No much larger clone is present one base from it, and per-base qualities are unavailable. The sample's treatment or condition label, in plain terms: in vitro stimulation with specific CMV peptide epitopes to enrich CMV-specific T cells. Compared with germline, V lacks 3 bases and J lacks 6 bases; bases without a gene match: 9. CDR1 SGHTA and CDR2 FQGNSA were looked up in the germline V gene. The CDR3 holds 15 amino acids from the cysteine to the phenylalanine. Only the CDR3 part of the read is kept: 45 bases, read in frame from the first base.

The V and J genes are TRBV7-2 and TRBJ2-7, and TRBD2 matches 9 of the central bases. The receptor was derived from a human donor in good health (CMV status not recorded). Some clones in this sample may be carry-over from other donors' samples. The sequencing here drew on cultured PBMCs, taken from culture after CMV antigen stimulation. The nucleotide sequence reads TGTGCCAGCAGCTTTGATGGCGGGGGGGCTGGCGAGCAGTACTTC. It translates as CASSFDGGGAGEQYF.